The 25 T cell receptor beta chains listed next were all sequenced from one sample in a study of T cells in Graves' hyperthyroidism and ophthalmopathy. Amplification targeted TCR beta CDR3 regions from RNA transcripts. In the first-round RT-PCR of the TCR CDR3, the HTBI primer set was used. Using its own MiXCR run on the multiplex PCR reads, TCRdb lists one record per CDR3 protein. The sample contains around 620,000 distinct CDR3 sequences, 12% to 15% of which appear only once. Input material: blood. These receptors were collected from a woman under 30 with Graves' ophthalmopathy.

V is TRBV7-9 and J is TRBJ2-3; 11 positions agree with TRBD2. The CDR3 is 18 residues long. The V gene's germline CDR1 is SEHNR and CDR2 FQNEAQ (reference sequence). V dropped 5 bases and J dropped 2; count of bases not matched to a gene: 12. The CDR3 here is CASSPVGGTSGYTDTQYF. The DNA for the CDR3 is TGTGCCAGCAGCCCCGTCGGAGGGACTAGCGGCTACACAGATACGCAGTATTTT.

This clonotype was seen a few times. The chain is built from TRBV5-1 and TRBJ2-1; TRBD2 agrees at 10 bases. The CDR3 length is 17 residues. Looked up from germline, CDR1 is SGHRS and CDR2 is YFSETQ. Germline trimming cut 3 bases from V and 1 base from J; bases unmatched to any gene: 7. Here the CDR3 DNA reads TGCGCCAGCAGCTCCCTCCGGACTAGCGGATCCTACAATGAGCAGTTCTTC. Protein sequence: CASSSLRTSGSYNEQFF.

In the case of this clonotype: This may come from a read error, since a much larger clone is one base off. The rearrangement uses TRBV25-1 and TRBJ2-7, with D perhaps matching TRBD1 or TRBD2 (5 bases each). This CDR3 comprises 15 residues. CDR1 is MGHDK, CDR2 SYGVNS, per germline. V was trimmed by 4 bases and J by 3 bases, leaving 16 bases between them. The CDR3 DNA follows: TGTGCCAGCAGTGCTTCCTGGGGGAAGGTCTACGAGCAGTACTTC. This translates into CASSASWGKVYEQYF.

This clonotype occurred many times. The V call is TRBV6-1, the J call TRBJ1-2; a weak D match, TRBD1 (6 bases). This CDR3 region has 15 residues. Germline V gene sequence: CDR1 MNHNS, CDR2 SASEGT. V was trimmed by 5 bases and J by 5 bases, leaving 18 bases between them. The CDR3 here is CASSLATSGAYGYTF. The CDR3 nucleotides read TGTGCCAGCAGTCTGGCTACATCGGGGGCGTATGGCTACACCTTC.

The sample holds many counts of this clonotype. The chain couples TRBV6-6 to TRBJ2-2; a weak D match, TRBD1 (5 bases). The CDR3 spans 15 residues. The germline V and J ends were trimmed by 2 bases and 5 bases, with 12 bases remaining between them. The germline gives CDR1 MNHNY, CDR2 SVGAGI (reference sequence). The DNA of the CDR3 is TGTGCCAGCAGTTACGCACAGGATGGGACCGGGGAGCTGTTTTTT. The encoded protein is CASSYAQDGTGELFF.

The chain combines TRBV4-2 with TRBJ1-1; D uncertain. Trimming pared 0 bases from V and 3 bases from J, leaving 11 bases between. CDR1 and CDR2 (germline): LGHNA, YNFKEQ. The CDR3 totals 15 residues. The CDR3 sequence is CASSQDPGWHTEAFF. The DNA for the CDR3 is TGTGCCAGCAGCCAAGACCCCGGGTGGCACACTGAAGCTTTCTTT.

The sample holds many counts of this clonotype. V usage is TRBV7-9 and J usage is TRBJ2-2; the D gene is possibly TRBD1 (6 bases). V was clipped by 3 bases and J by 5 bases, with 19 bases between them. CDR3 length equals 17 residues. Germline CDR1 reads SEHNR; CDR2 reads FQNEAQ (reference sequence). In nucleotides, the CDR3 is TGTGCCAGCAGCTTTCCCAAAGACAGGAGCCAAACCGGGGAGCTGTTTTTT. Its protein is CASSFPKDRSQTGELFF.

This clonotype was seen more than once but under ten times. V and J are TRBV19 and TRBJ1-1, with D perhaps matching TRBD1 (5 bases). Trimming shortened V by 6 bases and J by 10 bases, and 33 bases separated the two germline ends. This CDR3 has 18 residues. The germline V gene has CDR1 LNHDA and CDR2 SQIVND (reference sequence). The CDR3 spells CASSRAAGTRRRDRRAFF. The CDR3 DNA reads TGTGCCAGTAGCCGAGCCGCCGGGACCCGAAGACGGGATAGAAGAGCTTTCTTT.

V gene TRBV6-5 combines with J gene TRBJ1-3; D unresolved. The ends were cut back, 2 bases at V and 0 bases at J, with 5 bases in the middle. The CDR3 runs 14 residues. CDR1 and CDR2 from the germline V gene are MNHEY and SVGAGI. CDR3 DNA sequence: TGTGCCAGCAGTTACGGAGTCTCTGGAAACACCATATATTTT. This codes for CASSYGVSGNTIYF.

This clonotype has a count of ten or more. This chain links TRBV27 with TRBJ1-1; possibly TRBD1 for D (5 bases). The CDR3 totals 15 residues. Per germline, CDR1 MNHEY and CDR2 SMNVEV (reference sequence). V was pared by 4 bases and J by 4 bases, with 16 bases between. CDR3 DNA: TGTGCCAGCAGTTCCCCCCGCACACAGGTCACTGAAGCTTTCTTT. Residues: CASSSPRTQVTEAFF.

This clonotype has ten or more counts. The chain links TRBV7-2 to TRBJ2-2; D unclear. Germline CDR1 is SGHTA and CDR2 is FQGNSA. The germline V and J ends were trimmed by 6 bases and 1 base, with 15 bases remaining between them. The CDR3 has 16 amino acids. The CDR3 spells CASSWAEAVNTGELFF. CDR3 in DNA: TGTGCCAGCAGTTGGGCCGAGGCAGTGAACACCGGGGAGCTGTTTTTT.

The rearrangement links TRBV12-3 or TRBV12-4 to TRBJ1-4, with TRBD1 identical over 7 bases. The length of the CDR3 is 15 residues. Trimming cost V 5 bases and J 3 bases; bases outside gene matches: 6. The CDR3 region is CASSGQEEANEKLFF. The CDR3 region has the DNA TGTGCCAGCAGTGGACAGGAGGAAGCTAATGAAAAACTGTTTTTT.

There are many counts of this clonotype. The chain has TRBV3-1 and TRBJ2-2, with 7 positions matching TRBD2. Trimming took 2 bases from V and 6 from J; bases not matched to a gene: 6. The CDR3 contains 15 residues. The germline V gene has CDR1 LGHDT and CDR2 YNNKEL (reference sequence). The CDR3 spells CASSQRVGLAGELFF. CDR3 coding DNA: TGTGCCAGCAGCCAACGCGTAGGACTAGCCGGGGAGCTGTTTTTT.

This clonotype was observed a handful of times. Its ends do not fully match the called genes, so a read error is possible. CDR3 in DNA: TGTGCCGCCAGTCAAAGGGACTTATCCACAGATACGCAGTATTTT. It translates to CAASQRDLSTDTQYF. The chain combines TRBV24-1 with TRBJ2-3; TRBD2 is a possible D gene (6 bases). Per germline, CDR1 KGHDR and CDR2 SFDVKD. The CDR3 extends over 15 amino acids.

Only a few counts were recorded for this clonotype. This rearrangement joins TRBV15 to TRBJ1-5, with 7 bases lining up with TRBD1. Germline V gene sequence: CDR1 LNHNV, CDR2 YYDKDF (reference sequence). The CDR3 contains 17 residues. V lost 0 bases, J lost 3 bases, and 8 bases stayed unmatched. The CDR3 reads CATSRDRTGQYNQPQHF. DNA for the CDR3: TGTGCCACCAGCAGAGATCGTACGGGACAGTACAATCAGCCCCAGCATTTT.

This clonotype has at least ten counts. The J gene is TRBJ2-1, the V gene TRBV11-3; no firm D call. This CDR3 is built from 13 residues. V was cut by 3 bases and J by 2 bases, with 5 bases left in between. Germline CDR1 and CDR2: SGHNT and YENEEA. DNA of the CDR3: TGTGCCAGCAGCTTCCCCACCTACAATGAGCAGTTCTTC. Translated: CASSFPTYNEQFF.

This clonotype has a count of ten or more. V gene TRBV7-8 combines with J gene TRBJ2-7; tentatively, D is TRBD2 (5 bases). From germline, CDR1 is SGHVS and CDR2 FQNEAQ. Trimming took off 0 bases at V and 3 bases at J, with 12 bases between the two ends. The CDR3 length is 15 residues. The chain's CDR3 is CASSLAGSSNYEQYF. DNA of the CDR3: TGTGCCAGCAGCTTAGCGGGTTCTAGCAACTACGAGCAGTACTTC.

This clonotype was picked up a small number of times. V gene TRBV7-6 combines with J gene TRBJ1-2, with D perhaps TRBD1 (6 bases). The CDR3 contains 15 residues. Between the trimmed V and J ends, which lost 1 base and 6 bases, there was a span of 15 bases. Germline assignment: CDR1 SGHVS and CDR2 FNYEAQ. In nucleotides, the CDR3 is TGTGCCAGCAGCTTAGACCCCACAGGGCCCAATGGCTACACCTTC. This translates into CASSLDPTGPNGYTF.

This clonotype was seen at least ten times. V is TRBV11-2 and J is TRBJ1-3, with 7 bases that match TRBD1. The CDR3 length is 18 residues. The V and J ends lost 5 bases and 3 bases, in that order; junction bases with no gene match: 16. Germline lookup yields CDR1 SGHAT and CDR2 FQNNGV. CDR3 in DNA: TGTGCCAGCAGCCGGACTCAAATACAGGGGAGATTTGGAAACACCATATATTTT. Its protein is CASSRTQIQGRFGNTIYF. Variable domain in full (rest from reference TRBV11-2 and TRBJ1-3): EAGVAQSPRYKIIEKRQSVAFWCNPISGHATLYWYQQILGQGPKLLIQFQNNGVVDDSQLPKDRFSAERLKGVDSTLKIQPAKLEDSAVYLCASSRTQIQGRFGNTIYFGEGSWLTVV.

This clonotype was observed at least ten times. The chain combines TRBV13 with TRBJ1-2, with 7 bases fitting TRBD1. The V gene end was trimmed by 3 bases and the J gene end by 4 bases; junction bases not matched to a gene: 5. CDR3 size: 14 residues. The V gene's germline CDR1 is PRHDT and CDR2 FYEKMQ (reference sequence). As DNA, the CDR3 is TGTGCCAGCAGCTTCGGAACAGGGGCCTATGGCTACACCTTC. Translated, it gives CASSFGTGAYGYTF.

The table lists this clonotype with many counts. The rearrangement uses TRBV7-3 and TRBJ2-3, with a possible D match to TRBD2 (6 bases). Germline V lookup: CDR1 SGHTA, CDR2 FQGTGA. The CDR3 covers 15 residues. Trimming pared 5 bases from V and 0 bases from J, leaving 12 bases between. This CDR3 reads CASSLGLTSTDTQYF. CDR3 in DNA: TGTGCCAGCAGCCTGGGACTCACTAGCACAGATACGCAGTATTTT.

The sample holds many counts of this clonotype. CDR3 amino acids: CASSLDPGLGYRQYF. As DNA, the CDR3 is TGTGCCAGCAGCTTAGACCCGGGACTAGGGTACAGGCAGTACTTC. The V call is TRBV7-8, the J call TRBJ2-7, with TRBD2 matching over 8 bases. This CDR3 is built from 15 residues. With V trimmed by 1 base and J by 9 bases, 11 bases remained unmatched. From germline, CDR1 is SGHVS and CDR2 FQNEAQ. The full variable domain, rest sourced from reference TRBV7-8 and TRBJ2-7, is GAGVSQSPRYKVAKRGQDVALRCDPISGHVSLFWYQQALGQGPEFLTYFQNEAQLDKSGLPSDRFFAERPEGSVSTLKIQRTQQEDSAVYLCASSLDPGLGYRQYFGPGTRLTVT.

V and J are TRBV9 and TRBJ1-2; 12 nucleotides match TRBD1. CDR3 length equals 15 residues. V shed 4 bases, J shed 6 bases, and the junction held 7 bases outside the gene matches. Germline V gene lookup returns CDR1 SGDLS and CDR2 YYNGEE. The DNA for the CDR3 is TGTGCCAGCAGCCCACCCGGGACAGGGGGCCATGGCTACACCTTC. The encoded protein is CASSPPGTGGHGYTF.

The chain carries TRBV19 and TRBJ1-5; unclear D gene. CDR1 and CDR2 from the germline V gene are LNHDA and SQIVND (reference sequence). V lost 5 bases and J 3 bases, leaving 8 bases between the germline ends. This CDR3 is 13 amino acids long. DNA of the CDR3: TGTGCCAGTAGTCAGTCAGTCAATCAGCCCCAGCATTTT. This encodes CASSQSVNQPQHF.

This clonotype was recorded many times. V usage is TRBV27 and J usage is TRBJ2-4; the D gene could be TRBD1 or TRBD2 (5 bases each). This CDR3 is built from 16 residues. Germline CDR1 and CDR2: MNHEY and SMNVEV (reference sequence). With 7 bases removed from V and 0 bases from J, the gap between germline ends came to 16 bases. CDR3 nucleotide sequence: TGTGCCAGCACCCCCGGGGCAGGTATAGCCAAAAACATTCAGTACTTC. This sequence encodes CASTPGAGIAKNIQYF.